Detailed here is one TCR beta chain. Measured with immunoSEQ multiplex PCR; TCRdb has only the in-frame clones, and not every one. In the table there are about 70,000 clones, approximately 93% of which are singletons. The data were taken from a study of technical replicates of blood from several donors. V lost 0 bases to trimming and J lost 7 bases, with 10 bases between them. Germline CDR1 is SGDLS and CDR2 is YYNGEE. This CDR3 contains 14 residues. Sequencing used T cells isolated from PBMCs. The V and J genes are TRBV9 and TRBJ2-2; perhaps TRBD1 as D (6 bases). The sequence came from a human donor in good health. CDR3 amino acids: CASSVVSGVGELFF. The CDR3 nucleotides read TGTGCCAGCAGCGTAGTGTCAGGGGTCGGGGAGCTGTTTTTT.